The 19 T cell receptor beta chains reported below all come from one sample, sequenced in a study of shared clonotypes between healthy human individuals. Assay: immunoSEQ multiplex PCR; the TCRdb copy retains only in-frame clones and omits some. The table has 600,000 or so clones, about 95% seen once. Positively selected for CCR7, the CD45RO-negative cells used as naive CD8 cells excluded terminally differentiated effector memory CD45RA+ cells. The specimen sequenced was naive CD8+ T cells sorted from blood. These receptors originate from a woman aged 25-40 years in good health.

The chain recombines TRBV15 with TRBJ1-2; D possibly corresponds to TRBD1 (5 bases). The length of the CDR3 is 15 residues. The germline V gene has CDR1 LNHNV and CDR2 YYDKDF (reference sequence). V gave up 0 bases and J gave up 6 bases, with 14 bases separating them. CDR3: CATSRDGGKWDGYTF. CDR3 bases: TGTGCCACCAGCAGAGATGGGGGGAAGTGGGATGGCTACACCTTC.

This chain connects TRBV19 to TRBJ2-2; the D is unclear. This CDR3 is built from 14 residues. Trimming took off 4 bases at V and 1 base at J, with 7 bases between the two ends. Germline-derived CDR1 and CDR2 are LNHDA and SQIVND (reference sequence). This chain's CDR3 is CASSSRQNTGELFF. As DNA, the CDR3 is TGTGCCAGTAGTAGTCGGCAGAACACCGGGGAGCTGTTTTTT.

This clone was observed once. V gene TRBV30 combines with J gene TRBJ2-5, with TRBD1 matching 10 bases. With the DNA end fitting TRBJ2-7 better, the J assignment may be wrong. From germline, CDR1 is GTSNPN and CDR2 SVGIG (reference sequence). This CDR3 spans 14 amino acids. CDR3 region: CAWDPGQGTYEQYF. The CDR3 coding sequence is TGTGCCTGGGACCCGGGACAGGGGACCTACGAGCAGTACTTC.

This chain connects TRBV25-1 to TRBJ2-7; TRBD2 aligns across 11 bases. Germline trimming cut 4 bases from V and 0 bases from J; bases unmatched to any gene: 8. This CDR3 has 17 residues. The germline V gene encodes CDR1 MGHDK and CDR2 SYGVNS. The CDR3 sequence: CASSGSLAGATSYEQYF. The CDR3 nucleotides are TGTGCCAGCAGTGGCTCACTAGCGGGAGCCACCTCCTACGAGCAGTACTTC.

This rearrangement joins TRBV11-2 to TRBJ2-7, with a weak D call TRBD2 (5 bases). CDR1 and CDR2 (germline): SGHAT, FQNNGV. This CDR3 contains 13 residues. The ends were cut back, 0 bases at V and 5 bases at J, with 8 bases in the middle. CDR3 nucleotide sequence: TGTGCCAGCAGCTTAGAGATCGGGAACGAGCAGTACTTC. Its protein is CASSLEIGNEQYF.

V usage is TRBV6-1 and J usage is TRBJ1-2; a weak D match, TRBD1 (5 bases). From germline, CDR1 is MNHNS and CDR2 SASEGT. V lost 7 bases and J lost 1, with 13 bases in between. This CDR3 contains 14 residues. DNA of the CDR3: TGTGCCAGCATCCCAGGGTTAGGTAACTATGGCTACACCTTC. It specifies CASIPGLGNYGYTF.

Regarding this clone: Other nucleotide sequences from this sample produce the same CDR3. The chain carries TRBV27 and TRBJ2-7; D remains ambiguous. CDR3 length equals 14 residues. Germline CDR1 MNHEY, CDR2 SMNVEV (reference sequence). V shed 2 bases and J shed 4 bases, with 12 bases lying between them. CDR3 nucleotide sequence: TGTGCCAGCAGTTTACGCGGACCGCTTTACGAGCAGTACTTC. It translates to CASSLRGPLYEQYF.

The chain combines TRBV4-1 with TRBJ2-1; no clear D gene. Trimming shortened V by 1 base and J by 10 bases, and 14 bases separated the two germline ends. The CDR3 loop spans 14 amino acids. The V gene's germline CDR1 is MGHRA and CDR2 YSYEKL. DNA for the CDR3: TGCGCCAGCAGCCAAGGCCCCCTTGTATTAGAGCAGTTCTTC. It yields the protein CASSQGPLVLEQFF.

The chain has TRBV5-6 and TRBJ1-4; D perhaps matches TRBD1 (6 bases). Trimming cost V 1 base and J 3 bases, with 16 bases left between them. Germline CDR1 reads SGHDT; CDR2 reads YYEEEE. CDR3 length: 17 amino acids. The CDR3 reads CASSLLLENRANEKLFF. The DNA for the CDR3 is TGTGCCAGCAGCTTGTTACTTGAGAACAGGGCTAATGAAAAACTGTTTTTT.

Concerning this clone: The junction differs from germline at one of its ends, possibly a read error. This chain joins TRBV5-4 and TRBJ2-5, with 11 bases matching TRBD2. CDR3 size: 15 residues. Germline CDR1 SGHNT, CDR2 YYREEE (reference sequence). The CDR3 nucleotides read TGTGCCAGCAGAGCAGGGCCTAGCGGGAGGTGGGACTGGAACTTC. Protein sequence: CASRAGPSGRWDWNF.

The chain couples TRBV28 to TRBJ1-1; 9 bases map to TRBD1. Germline V gives CDR1 MDHEN, CDR2 SYDVKM. V trimming: 6 bases; J trimming: 5 bases; junction bases outside the gene matches: 13. The CDR3 sequence is 16 residues long. The CDR3 DNA follows: TGTGCCAGCAGCCACCATAGGGACAGGGTCGATACTGAAGCTTTCTTT. This gives the protein CASSHHRDRVDTEAFF.

This clone came up once. The chain joins TRBV4-2 to TRBJ2-2, with 7 nucleotides matching TRBD1. Trimming cost V 3 bases and J 11 bases; bases outside gene matches: 6. This CDR3 region has 13 residues. Germline V gene lookup returns CDR1 LGHNA and CDR2 YNFKEQ. The DNA for the CDR3 is TGTGCCAGCAGCCATAGAGACAGGGACGAGCTGTTTTTT. Its protein product is CASSHRDRDELFF.

The chain couples TRBV9 to TRBJ1-1, with unresolved D. This CDR3 contains 14 residues. CDR1 SGDLS and CDR2 YYNGEE come from the germline V gene. V gave up 5 bases and J gave up 2 bases, with 13 bases separating them. CDR3 DNA sequence: TGTGCCAGCAGAGGAGGGCGGTATAACACTGAAGCTTTCTTT. This sequence encodes CASRGGRYNTEAFF.

This clone was recorded once. The chain has TRBV7-9 and TRBJ2-1; 7 bases agree with TRBD2. The J segment lost 5 bases and the V segment lost 5 bases, leaving 9 bases of the junction unmatched. The CDR3 spans 15 residues. The germline V gene has CDR1 SEHNR and CDR2 FQNEAQ (reference sequence). CDR3 sequence: CASSETSTPDNEQFF. CDR3 bases: TGTGCCAGCAGCGAGACTAGCACCCCGGACAATGAGCAGTTCTTC.

In DNA form, the CDR3 reads TGTGCCAGCAGCGTACAGTTGGCCGGGGACCCACTCTTCTCCACAGATACGCAGTATTTT. Protein: CASSVQLAGDPLFSTDTQYF. The chain joins TRBV2 to TRBJ2-3; tentatively, D is TRBD1 or TRBD2 (5 bases each). There are 20 residues in the CDR3. Germline loops: CDR1 SNHLY, CDR2 FYNNEI. V shed 6 bases and J shed 2 bases, with 30 bases lying between them.

The chain uses TRBV5-4 and TRBJ1-2; 9 nucleotides agree with TRBD1. J was trimmed by 8 bases and V by 4 bases; bases with no gene match: 12. This CDR3 contains 15 residues. Germline assignment: CDR1 SGHNT and CDR2 YYREEE (reference sequence). The CDR3 sequence is CASSPSGTGSRGYTF. In nucleotides, the CDR3 is TGTGCCAGCAGCCCTTCCGGGACAGGGAGTCGGGGCTACACCTTC.

The CDR3 DNA is TGTGCCAGCAGTTTACGGGGCATCAATGAAAAACTGTTTTTT. This translates into CASSLRGINEKLFF. The chain is built from TRBV27 and TRBJ1-4; TRBD1 is a possible D gene (5 bases). Germline CDR1 is MNHEY and CDR2 is SMNVEV (reference sequence). V dropped 2 bases and J dropped 5 bases, with 9 bases sitting between them. The CDR3 consists of 14 residues.

In its sample, this clone was seen once. The genes are TRBV7-2 and TRBJ2-7; 7 bases line up with TRBD1. The CDR3 extends over 14 amino acids. The junction had 3 bases not matched to a gene; V was cut back by 1 base and J by 3 bases. Germline CDR1 reads SGHTA; CDR2 reads FQGNSA. CDR3 in amino acids: CASSLDWDSYEQYF. CDR3 nucleotide sequence: TGTGCCAGCAGCTTAGACTGGGACAGCTACGAGCAGTACTTC. Looking up the rest from reference TRBV7-2 and TRBJ2-7 gives the full variable domain: GAGVSQSPSNKVTEKGKDVELRCDPISGHTALYWYRQSLGQGLEFLIYFQGNSAPDKSGLPSDRFSAERTGGSVSTLTIQRTQQEDSAVYLCASSLDWDSYEQYFGPGTRLTVT.

This sequence joins TRBV27 and TRBJ2-7, with D maybe TRBD1 (6 bases). Germline assignment: CDR1 MNHEY and CDR2 SMNVEV (reference sequence). There are 15 residues in the CDR3. V was cut by 0 bases and J by 1 base, with 10 bases left in between. The CDR3 loop reads CASSLSPDRSYEQYF. The CDR3 DNA is TGTGCCAGCAGTTTATCACCGGACAGATCCTACGAGCAGTACTTC.